The clone carrying this T cell receptor beta chain is a singleton in its sample. Assay used: immunoSEQ multiplex PCR; TCRdb lists only in-frame clones, some missing. The repertoire holds about 150,000 clones, with 84% as singletons. This sample was included in a study of blood T cell repertoires in COVID-19. Overall study context: There were acute and convalescent COVID-19 samples, and they came from the United States, Italy and Spain.

CDR1 and CDR2 (germline): MNHEY, SVGAGI. V lost 6 bases and J 4 bases, leaving 15 bases between the germline ends. The CDR3 covers 14 residues. Input material: peripheral blood. The receptor was derived from a man aged 18 to 35 with active or convalescent COVID-19. The genes are TRBV6-5 and TRBJ2-5; D ambiguous. CDR3: CASSPRRLGETQYF. The CDR3 bases are TGTGCCAGCAGCCCAAGGCGACTCGGAGAGACCCAGTACTTC.